This T cell receptor beta chain is drawn from a study of blood T cell repertoires in COVID-19. Overall study: Italy, Spain and the United States were the sources of the convalescent and acute COVID-19 samples.

This CDR3 region has 15 residues. Trimming removed 2 bases from V and 3 bases from J; junction bases left unmatched: 5. In germline, CDR1 is KGHSH, CDR2 LQKENI. Patients in Seattle were enrolled during active infection, then followed longitudinally. Measured with immunoSEQ multiplex PCR; TCRdb has only the in-frame clones, and not every one. In the table there are some 87,000 clones, 80% to 90% of which are singletons. This TCR was recovered from a human donor with COVID-19, enrolled during active disease. The donor label of this sample is uncertain. This chain links TRBV18 with TRBJ1-1, with 8 bases lining up with TRBD1. Sequenced sample: peripheral blood. The CDR3 protein is CASSPGQGLDTEAFF. The CDR3 DNA is TGTGCCAGCTCACCAGGACAGGGTTTGGACACTGAAGCTTTCTTT.